What follows are 18 T cell receptor beta chains derived from one specimen sequenced in a study of vaccination and CD4 T cells after COVID-19. Treatment of the sample: roughly ten-day PBMC culture with coronavirus spike peptide pools or control peptides (ViraFEST assay). Their antigens are not known. The Oncomine TCR Beta short-read assay was applied to DNA of cultured CD4+ T cells. MiXCR, applied by TCRdb to the PCR reads, yields one record per CDR3 protein. The sample shows about 22,000 distinct CDR3 sequences, roughly half of them seen only once. Sequencing was done on a sample of CD4+ T cells from blood, cultured in vitro. All receptors come from a human donor who had recovered from COVID-19.

The sample holds a few counts of this clonotype. The CDR3 loop is CALGGAGGSYEQYF. CDR3 DNA: TGTGCCCTTGGGGGGGCAGGGGGAAGCTACGAGCAGTACTTC. J is TRBJ2-7 and V is TRBV6-1, with D perhaps matching TRBD1 or TRBD2 (7 bases each). Trimming took off 11 bases at V and 3 bases at J, with 20 bases between the two ends. This CDR3 contains 14 residues. Germline V lookup: CDR1 MNHNS, CDR2 SASEGT.

The chain couples TRBV15 to TRBJ2-1; D is possibly TRBD2 (6 bases). The length of the CDR3 is 15 residues. V lost 5 bases, J lost 8 bases, and 19 bases lay in between. The germline V gene encodes CDR1 LNHNV and CDR2 YYDKDF (reference sequence). The CDR3 DNA follows: TGTGCCACCAGCCACCATAGCGGTCATGAGGATGAGCAGTTCTTC. It yields the protein CATSHHSGHEDEQFF.

This clonotype was detected only a few times. J is TRBJ2-1 and V is TRBV7-9; D is unresolved. Germline V gene sequence: CDR1 SEHNR, CDR2 FQNEAQ (reference sequence). The CDR3 runs 14 residues. V lost 2 bases and J 0 bases, leaving 5 bases between the germline ends. DNA for the CDR3: TGTGCCAGCAGCTTAATCAGCTCCTACAATGAGCAGTTCTTC. Its protein is CASSLISSYNEQFF.

This clonotype was counted between two and nine times. The rearrangement links TRBV7-8 to TRBJ2-2, with TRBD2 matching 10 bases. V lost 3 bases, J lost 7 bases, and 5 bases stayed unmatched. The CDR3 length is 15 residues. The germline CDR1 and CDR2 sequences are SGHVS and FQNEAQ. The CDR3 nucleotides read TGTGCCAGCAGCTTCCTAGCGGGAGTTCACGGGGAGCTGTTTTTT. Protein product: CASSFLAGVHGELFF.

The sample holds a few counts of this clonotype. J is TRBJ2-5 and V is TRBV20-1; D possibly uses TRBD1 or TRBD2 (6 bases each). The CDR3 spans 14 residues. V lost 5 bases and J 4 bases, leaving 17 bases between the germline ends. Germline V gene lookup returns CDR1 DFQATT and CDR2 SNEGSKA (reference sequence). In DNA, the CDR3 is TGCAGTGCTCCTACTAGCAGGGGAGGAGAGACCCAGTACTTC. Protein product: CSAPTSRGGETQYF.

This chain joins TRBV12-3 or TRBV12-4 and TRBJ1-2; no firm D call. Trimming left V 3 bases short and J 4 bases short, with 6 bases between. The length of the CDR3 is 12 residues. CDR3 sequence reads: CASSFQSYGYTF. The DNA for the CDR3 is TGTGCCAGCAGTTTTCAGAGCTATGGCTACACCTTC.

This clonotype was seen a single time. The V gene is TRBV7-3, the J gene TRBJ1-1, with D perhaps matching TRBD1 (6 bases). There are 14 residues in the CDR3. Trimming took off 5 bases at V and 5 bases at J, with 15 bases between the two ends. Germline lookup yields CDR1 SGHTA and CDR2 FQGTGA. CDR3 amino acids: CASSETGSITEAFF. CDR3 nucleotides: TGTGCCAGCAGCGAAACAGGGTCTATAACTGAAGCTTTCTTT. Supplemented by reference TRBV7-3 and TRBJ1-1, the full variable domain reads GAGVSQTPSNKVTEKGKYVELRCDPISGHTALYWYRQSLGQGPEFLIYFQGTGAADDSGLPNDRFFAVRPEGSVSTLKIQRTERGDSAVYLCASSETGSITEAFFGQGTRLTVV.

This clonotype was detected a few times. The chain uses TRBV4-1 and TRBJ1-5; D might be TRBD1 (6 bases). CDR3 length: 17 residues. Germline CDR1 reads MGHRA; CDR2 reads YSYEKL. Trimming shortened V by 6 bases and J by 0 bases, and 18 bases separated the two germline ends. DNA of the CDR3: TGCGCCAGCAGTAGGGGCCAGGGGTCTTCTAGCAATCAGCCCCAGCATTTT. This sequence encodes CASSRGQGSSSNQPQHF.

The chain joins TRBV6-5 to TRBJ2-2; D gene unclear. Germline V gives CDR1 MNHEY, CDR2 SVGAGI. Trimming stripped 4 bases from V and 0 bases from J, with 9 bases between. The CDR3 runs to 15 residues. CDR3 nucleotides: TGTGCCAGCAGTTTTAGGACGGCGAACACCGGGGAGCTGTTTTTT. Translating it yields CASSFRTANTGELFF.

The V gene is TRBV11-1, the J gene TRBJ2-7, with 12 bases fitting TRBD1. After removal of 3 bases from V and 0 bases from J, the junction contained 9 bases not matched to a gene. CDR1 is SGHAT, CDR2 FQDESV, per germline (reference sequence). The CDR3 spans 18 residues. The CDR3 is CASSFGDRGLRSSYEQYF. The DNA of the CDR3 is TGTGCCAGCAGCTTCGGGGACAGGGGGCTGAGGAGCTCCTACGAGCAGTACTTC.

By share, this clonotype counts as hyperexpanded. V usage is TRBV11-2 and J usage is TRBJ2-4, with no clear D. There are 13 residues in the CDR3. Germline assignment: CDR1 SGHAT and CDR2 FQNNGV. V was trimmed by 5 bases and J by 6 bases, leaving 11 bases between them. CDR3 protein: CASSLDQPNIQYF. Here the CDR3 DNA reads TGTGCCAGCAGCCTCGACCAACCAAACATTCAGTACTTC.

With respect to this clonotype: A much larger clone differs by one base, so this may be a read error. The chain employs TRBV6-1 and TRBJ1-5, with D perhaps TRBD1 (6 bases). The CDR3 is 14 amino acids. With 6 bases removed from V and 5 bases from J, the gap between germline ends came to 14 bases. CDR1 and CDR2 (germline): MNHNS, SASEGT. CDR3 sequence: CASRQWGGDQPQHF. The CDR3 region has the DNA TGTGCCAGCAGGCAGTGGGGGGGCGATCAGCCCCAGCATTTT.

V usage is TRBV12-3 or TRBV12-4 and J usage is TRBJ2-1; unclear D gene. The V and J ends lost 3 bases and 5 bases respectively, with 11 bases between them. The CDR3 is 14 residues long. CDR3 loop: CASSLATTNNEQFF. CDR3 DNA: TGTGCCAGCAGTTTGGCCACTACCAACAATGAGCAGTTCTTC.

In this sample, this clonotype is medium-sized. The chain employs TRBV7-9 and TRBJ1-5; 9 bases match TRBD1. V trimming: 4 bases; J trimming: 7 bases; junction bases outside the gene matches: 5. The CDR3 contains 14 residues. CDR1 and CDR2 (germline): SEHNR, FQNEAQ (reference sequence). CDR3 region: CASSYRGPGQPQHF. CDR3 DNA sequence: TGTGCCAGCAGCTACAGGGGGCCGGGGCAGCCCCAGCATTTT.

The chain employs TRBV28 and TRBJ2-3; possible D gene TRBD2, 5 bases. The CDR3 sequence is 15 residues long. Trimming removed 0 bases at V and 0 bases at J, with 7 bases between. The V gene's germline CDR1 is MDHEN and CDR2 SYDVKM. The CDR3 protein is CASSLWGVSTDTQYF. CDR3 sequence (DNA): TGTGCCAGCAGTTTATGGGGAGTTAGCACAGATACGCAGTATTTT. The full variable domain, its missing parts supplied by reference TRBV28 and TRBJ2-3, is DVKVTQSSRYLVKRTGEKVFLECVQDMDHENMFWYRQDPGLGLRLIYFSYDVKMKEKGDIPEGYSVSREKKERFSLILESASTNQTSMYLCASSLWGVSTDTQYFGPGTRLTVL.

This clonotype was observed a handful of times. This chain connects TRBV7-9 to TRBJ2-2, with D possibly matching TRBD2 (5 bases). Germline-derived CDR1 and CDR2 are SEHNR and FQNEAQ (reference sequence). V lost 1 base and J 3 bases, leaving 15 bases between the germline ends. This CDR3 contains 17 residues. For the CDR3, the DNA is TGTGCCAGCAGCTTAGGTGGCGCCCGGCGGGACACCGGGGAGCTGTTTTTT. Encoded protein: CASSLGGARRDTGELFF.

The rearrangement links TRBV9 to TRBJ1-2; D remains ambiguous. V dropped 0 bases and J dropped 5 bases, with 8 bases sitting between them. Germline V CDR1 and CDR2: SGDLS, YYNGEE. This CDR3 is 13 amino acids long. The CDR3 sequence: CASSVDERYGYTF. The CDR3, as DNA: TGTGCCAGCAGCGTAGATGAAAGGTATGGCTACACCTTC.

The chain has TRBV27 and TRBJ1-1; 8 bases are shared with TRBD1. The ends lost 4 bases at V and 8 bases at J; junction bases unmatched: 6. The CDR3 is made up of 13 amino acids. In germline, CDR1 is MNHEY, CDR2 SMNVEV (reference sequence). CDR3 amino acids: CASSSTGGAEAFF. The CDR3 DNA sequence: TGTGCCAGCAGTTCAACAGGGGGAGCGGAAGCTTTCTTT.